Listed here are 22 T cell receptor beta chains from one sample, sequenced in a study of shared clonotypes between healthy human individuals. Assay: immunoSEQ multiplex PCR; the TCRdb copy retains only in-frame clones and omits some. The table records under 1,100,000 clones, around 74% of them present only once. The sample taken for sequencing was memory CD4+ T cells sorted from blood. Specified subset: CD45RA-negative fraction. All receptors derive from a man aged 18 to 30 in good health.

This clone was picked up a small number of times. This chain connects TRBV6-1 to TRBJ1-5; D is unclear. Germline values: CDR1 MNHNS, CDR2 SASEGT. Trimming removed 1 base from V and 3 bases from J, with 7 bases in between. This CDR3 spans 14 amino acids. The CDR3 nucleotides are TGTGCCAGCAGTGAAGTGAATTACAATCAGCCCCAGCATTTT. Translating it yields CASSEVNYNQPQHF.

This chain connects TRBV28 to TRBJ2-7; D ambiguous. V lost 3 bases to trimming and J lost 6 bases, with 9 bases between them. The CDR3 extends over 12 amino acids. Germline V gene data show CDR1 as MDHEN and CDR2 as SYDVKM. The CDR3 region is CASSLSSSEQYF. The CDR3 bases are TGTGCCAGCAGTTTGAGCTCGAGCGAGCAGTACTTC.

This chain uses TRBV7-2 with TRBJ2-3, with TRBD2 matching 11 bases. The CDR3 covers 16 residues. The germline gives CDR1 SGHTA, CDR2 FQGNSA. The ends lost 6 bases at V and 3 bases at J; junction bases unmatched: 8. DNA for the CDR3: TGTGCCAGCAGATATAGCGGGAGGGCAGGGACAGATACGCAGTATTTT. It translates to CASRYSGRAGTDTQYF.

The genes are TRBV5-4 and TRBJ2-3; a weak D match, TRBD2 (5 bases). Germline lookup yields CDR1 SGHNT and CDR2 YYREEE (reference sequence). There are 15 residues in the CDR3. V was clipped by 6 bases and J by 3 bases, with 17 bases between them. CDR3 protein: CASTTTRSATDTQYF. In DNA, the CDR3 is TGTGCCAGCACCACAACTAGGTCGGCAACAGATACGCAGTATTTT.

This clone was counted a single time. The rearrangement uses TRBV5-1 and TRBJ2-5; D is perhaps TRBD2 (7 bases). V dropped 4 bases and J dropped 2 bases, with 18 bases sitting between them. This CDR3 has 16 residues. Germline-derived CDR1 and CDR2 are SGHRS and YFSETQ. The CDR3 bases are TGCGCCAGCAGCCCCCCCGGCAGGGGAGGGCAAGAGACCCAGTACTTC. Translated, it gives CASSPPGRGGQETQYF.

The chain links TRBV28 to TRBJ1-5; tentatively, D is TRBD1 (5 bases). CDR1 and CDR2 from the germline V gene are MDHEN and SYDVKM. The CDR3 has 16 residues. V dropped 5 bases and J dropped 0 bases, with 14 bases sitting between them. The CDR3 coding sequence is TGTGCCAGCAGTCACGACAGACGAAATAGCAATCAGCCCCAGCATTTT. Its translation is CASSHDRRNSNQPQHF. Based on the CDR3 plus reference TRBV28 and TRBJ1-5, the full variable domain is DVKVTQSSRYLVKRTGEKVFLECVQDMDHENMFWYRQDPGLGLRLIYFSYDVKMKEKGDIPEGYSVSREKKERFSLILESASTNQTSMYLCASSHDRRNSNQPQHFGDGTRLSIL.

The V call is TRBV6-5, the J call TRBJ1-4; D gene ambiguous. Germline assignment: CDR1 MNHEY and CDR2 SVGAGI. Trimming cost V 8 bases and J 0 bases, with 13 bases left between them. This CDR3 region has 15 residues. CDR3 coding DNA: TGTGCCAGCGCCCTCTCCTTTGCAACTAATGAAAAACTGTTTTTT. Protein product: CASALSFATNEKLFF.

This clone was counted between two and nine times. Other DNA sequences from this sample encode an identical CDR3 as well. CDR3 nucleotide sequence: TGCGCCAGCAGCTTGGAGCTCAGGGGATCTGGAAACACCATATATTTT. Its translation: CASSLELRGSGNTIYF. The chain employs TRBV5-1 and TRBJ1-3, with D possibly matching TRBD1 (6 bases). V dropped 0 bases and J dropped 1 base, with 11 bases sitting between them. Germline lookup yields CDR1 SGHRS and CDR2 YFSETQ. This CDR3 has 16 amino acids.

The chain recombines TRBV30 with TRBJ1-2; D unclear. Trimming cost V 2 bases and J 4 bases, with 5 bases left between them. The CDR3 runs to 11 residues. Germline-derived CDR1 and CDR2 are GTSNPN and SVGIG (reference sequence). For the CDR3, the DNA is TGTGCCTGGAGTATGTCCTATGGCTACACCTTC. Protein: CAWSMSYGYTF.

The rearrangement joins TRBV19 to TRBJ2-5; 10 positions agree with TRBD1. Looked up from germline, CDR1 is LNHDA and CDR2 is SQIVND (reference sequence). V shed 4 bases, J shed 5 bases, and the junction held 7 bases outside the gene matches. This CDR3 contains 15 residues. CDR3 loop: CASSTQTGGGETQYF. As DNA, the CDR3 is TGTGCCAGTAGTACCCAGACAGGGGGCGGGGAGACCCAGTACTTC.

J is TRBJ2-2 and V is TRBV19; TRBD1 agrees at 8 bases. Germline V gene lookup returns CDR1 LNHDA and CDR2 SQIVND (reference sequence). The CDR3 is 14 residues long. V lost 8 bases and J lost 2; bases outside the gene matches: 4. CDR3 residues: CASGGQVNTGELFF. CDR3 DNA: TGTGCCAGTGGGGGACAGGTTAACACCGGGGAGCTGTTTTTT.

The chain uses TRBV5-1 and TRBJ2-1; 7 bases fit TRBD2. This CDR3 region has 16 residues. The V segment lost 4 bases and the J segment 6 bases; nucleotides outside the gene matches: 13. Per the germline V gene, CDR1 is SGHRS and CDR2 is YFSETQ. CDR3 in DNA: TGCGCCAGCAGCCCGTCCTCGGGGGGTCCCTTCAATGAGCAGTTCTTC. It encodes CASSPSSGGPFNEQFF.

This sequence joins TRBV14 and TRBJ1-6; D is uncertain. The V gene's germline CDR1 is SGHDN and CDR2 FVKESK. The CDR3 length is 14 residues. Trimming removed 2 bases at V and 10 bases at J, with 12 bases between. In nucleotides, the CDR3 is TGTGCCAGCAGCCAAAGGGATTTGTGGTCACCCCTCCACTTT. Its protein product is CASSQRDLWSPLHF.

The V call is TRBV2, the J call TRBJ2-5; TRBD1 aligns across 9 bases. This CDR3 spans 15 amino acids. Germline V gene sequence: CDR1 SNHLY, CDR2 FYNNEI. V was pared by 3 bases and J by 3 bases, with 5 bases of the junction left unmatched. The CDR3 DNA sequence: TGTGCCAGCAGTGAGGGGACAGGGCCGGAAGAGACCCAGTACTTC. Amino acids: CASSEGTGPEETQYF. The complete variable domain, with remaining parts taken from reference TRBV2 and TRBJ2-5, reads EPEVTQTPSHQVTQMGQEVILRCVPISNHLYFYWYRQILGQKVEFLVSFYNNEISEKSEIFDDQFSVERPDGSNFTLKIRSTKLEDSAMYFCASSEGTGPEETQYFGPGTRLLVL.

The chain uses TRBV11-2 and TRBJ2-1; no clear D gene. CDR1 is SGHAT and CDR2 is FQNNGV in the germline V gene. Trimming cost V 0 bases and J 4 bases, with 7 bases left between them. The CDR3 length is 14 residues. This CDR3 is CASSLDIGYNEQFF. In nucleotides, the CDR3 is TGTGCCAGCAGCTTAGATATCGGTTACAATGAGCAGTTCTTC. Full variable domain (missing parts from reference TRBV11-2 and TRBJ2-1): EAGVAQSPRYKIIEKRQSVAFWCNPISGHATLYWYQQILGQGPKLLIQFQNNGVVDDSQLPKDRFSAERLKGVDSTLKIQPAKLEDSAVYLCASSLDIGYNEQFFGPGTRLTVL.

V gene TRBV7-8 combines with J gene TRBJ1-3; 7 bases line up with TRBD1. Germline loops: CDR1 SGHVS, CDR2 FQNEAQ. CDR3 length equals 15 residues. V lost 1 base, J lost 3 bases, and 3 bases stayed unmatched. The CDR3 region is CASSLEGAVGNTIYF. The CDR3, as DNA: TGTGCCAGCAGCTTAGAGGGGGCGGTTGGAAACACCATATATTTT. The whole variable domain, remainder taken from reference TRBV7-8 and TRBJ1-3, is GAGVSQSPRYKVAKRGQDVALRCDPISGHVSLFWYQQALGQGPEFLTYFQNEAQLDKSGLPSDRFFAERPEGSVSTLKIQRTQQEDSAVYLCASSLEGAVGNTIYFGEGSWLTVV.

The rearrangement uses TRBV5-6 and TRBJ2-7; 9 bases line up with TRBD1. The V and J ends lost 4 bases and 3 bases, in that order; junction bases with no gene match: 5. CDR1 and CDR2 (germline): SGHDT, YYEEEE. This CDR3 is built from 14 residues. CDR3 protein: CASSKGTGFYEQYF. The CDR3 region has the DNA TGTGCCAGCAGCAAGGGGACAGGGTTCTACGAGCAGTACTTC.

In its sample, this clone was seen many times. The V and J genes are TRBV30 and TRBJ2-2; TRBD2 matches at 7 bases. V lost 1 base to trimming and J lost 4 bases; unmatched junction nucleotides: 9. Germline values: CDR1 GTSNPN, CDR2 SVGIG (reference sequence). The CDR3 sequence is 16 residues long. CDR3 in DNA: TGTGCCTGGAGTGGTGGGGCTAGCGGAGGCACCGGGGAGCTGTTTTTT. Protein sequence: CAWSGGASGGTGELFF.

The J gene is TRBJ2-5, the V gene TRBV27; the match to TRBD1 covers 7 bases. The trim removed 3 bases at V and 6 bases at J, leaving 10 bases unmatched. CDR3 length equals 15 residues. Germline assignment: CDR1 MNHEY and CDR2 SMNVEV (reference sequence). The CDR3 nucleotides are TGTGCCAGCAGTTTGACAGGGATGGAGTGGCAGACCCAGTACTTC. The encoded protein is CASSLTGMEWQTQYF.

This CDR3 is CASSLPTSGSAPNEQFF. The CDR3 DNA reads TGTGCCAGCAGCTTACCCACTAGCGGGAGTGCTCCCAATGAGCAGTTCTTC. This chain connects TRBV11-2 to TRBJ2-1, with TRBD2 matching 11 bases. V shed 2 bases and J 6 bases; nucleotides not matched to a gene: 9. CDR3 length: 17 residues. The germline gives CDR1 SGHAT, CDR2 FQNNGV.

V gene TRBV2 combines with J gene TRBJ2-7, with D perhaps being TRBD1 or TRBD2 (6 bases each). The CDR3 has 13 residues. Germline-derived CDR1 and CDR2 are SNHLY and FYNNEI. The V and J ends lost 6 bases and 4 bases respectively, with 13 bases between them. CDR3 bases: TGTGCCAGCAGGGTGGGGGGCAAATACGAGCAGTACTTC. This sequence encodes CASRVGGKYEQYF.

The V and J genes are TRBV4-1 and TRBJ2-3; the D is unclear. CDR3 size: 14 residues. Trimming cost V 0 bases and J 6 bases, with 10 bases left between them. Per the germline V gene, CDR1 is MGHRA and CDR2 is YSYEKL. The CDR3 here is CASSQDSNRDTQYF. CDR3 nucleotides: TGCGCCAGCAGCCAAGATAGTAATCGGGATACGCAGTATTTT.